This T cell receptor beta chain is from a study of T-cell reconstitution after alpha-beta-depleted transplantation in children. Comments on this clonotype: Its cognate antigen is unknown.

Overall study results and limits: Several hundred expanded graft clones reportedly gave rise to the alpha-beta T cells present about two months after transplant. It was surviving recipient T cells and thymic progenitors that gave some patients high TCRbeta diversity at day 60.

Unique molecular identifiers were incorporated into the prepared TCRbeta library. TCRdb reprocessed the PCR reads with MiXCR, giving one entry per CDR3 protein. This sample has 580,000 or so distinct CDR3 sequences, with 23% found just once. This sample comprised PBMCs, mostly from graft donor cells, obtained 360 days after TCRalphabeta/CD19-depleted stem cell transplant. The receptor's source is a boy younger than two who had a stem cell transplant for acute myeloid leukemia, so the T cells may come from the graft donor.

DNA of the CDR3: TGCAGCGTCCACAGGGTTTTGAACACTGAAGCTTTCTTT. Its translation: CSVHRVLNTEAFF. The J gene is TRBJ1-1, the V gene TRBV29-1; a possible D gene is TRBD1 (6 bases). Trimming removed 6 bases from V and 0 bases from J, with 11 bases in between. There are 13 residues in the CDR3. The germline V gene has CDR1 SQVTM and CDR2 ANQGSEA. The full variable domain, its missing parts supplied by reference TRBV29-1 and TRBJ1-1, is SAVISQKPSRDICQRGTSLTIQCQVDSQVTMMFWYRQQPGQSLTLIATANQGSEATYESGFVIDKFPISRPNLTFSTLTVSNMSPEDSSIYLCSVHRVLNTEAFFGQGTRLTVV.